This passage covers 20 T cell receptor beta chains from one sample sequenced in a study of T-cell reconstitution after alpha-beta-depleted transplantation in children. Preparing the TCRbeta library involved the use of unique molecular identifiers. TCRdb independently ran MiXCR on the PCR reads; one entry per CDR3 protein. Here the sample spans about 610,000 distinct CDR3 sequences, roughly 10% being singletons. The specimen was PBMCs from the stem cell graft donor, collected from the stem cell graft. These receptor sequences come from a human donor who donated a stem cell graft to a child with acute myeloid leukemia.

The chain has TRBV29-1 and TRBJ1-4; tentative D call: TRBD1 (5 bases). V was trimmed by 0 bases and J by 11 bases, leaving 7 bases between them. CDR1 and CDR2 (germline): SQVTM, ANQGSEA. This CDR3 spans 11 amino acids. The CDR3 sequence: CSVEEGGKLFF. For the CDR3, the DNA is TGCAGCGTTGAAGAGGGGGGGAAACTGTTTTTT.

The sample holds a few counts of this clonotype. This chain connects TRBV20-1 to TRBJ2-3; D unclear. The CDR3 contains 12 residues. V was pared by 3 bases and J by 4 bases, with 8 bases between. Looked up from germline, CDR1 is DFQATT and CDR2 is SNEGSKA (reference sequence). The CDR3 is CSARDIPDTQYF. As DNA, the CDR3 is TGCAGTGCTAGGGATATCCCAGATACGCAGTATTTT.

The CDR3 DNA sequence: TGTGCCAGCAGCTTGAGGTCCATAGCGCCGCCTGAAGCTTTCTTT. Translation gives CASSLRSIAPPEAFF. The chain links TRBV7-2 to TRBJ1-1; D remains unclear. Trimming left V 3 bases short and J 6 bases short, with 17 bases between. The germline CDR1 and CDR2 sequences are SGHTA and FQGNSA. This CDR3 is built from 15 residues.

This sequence joins TRBV12-3 or TRBV12-4 and TRBJ2-3, with a possible D match to TRBD2 (5 bases). V dropped 4 bases and J dropped 6 bases, with 14 bases sitting between them. This CDR3 has 14 residues. CDR3 amino acids: CASSSLASKDTQYF. The CDR3 DNA follows: TGTGCCAGCAGTTCCCTAGCATCGAAGGATACGCAGTATTTT.

This clonotype has more than one count but fewer than ten. The chain links TRBV11-2 to TRBJ2-3, with D perhaps matching TRBD1 (6 bases). The CDR3 loop spans 16 amino acids. Germline CDR1 SGHAT, CDR2 FQNNGV. Trimming pared 2 bases from V and 5 bases from J, leaving 17 bases between. The CDR3 here is CASSLFRTSDRDTQYF. CDR3 DNA: TGTGCCAGCAGCTTATTCAGGACATCGGACAGAGATACGCAGTATTTT.

This chain connects TRBV3-1 to TRBJ2-1, with TRBD2 matching over 14 bases. After removal of 6 bases from V and 0 bases from J, the junction contained 10 bases not matched to a gene. CDR3 length: 19 residues. Germline loops: CDR1 LGHDT, CDR2 YNNKEL (reference sequence). CDR3 loop: CASSLVGTSGGSSYNEQFF. CDR3 sequence (DNA): TGTGCCAGCAGTTTGGTAGGGACTAGCGGGGGTAGCTCCTACAATGAGCAGTTCTTC.

Many counts were recorded for this clonotype. This chain joins TRBV7-9 and TRBJ2-7, with a tentative D call TRBD2 (6 bases). V lost 0 bases and J 2 bases, leaving 11 bases between the germline ends. Germline V gene sequence: CDR1 SEHNR, CDR2 FQNEAQ (reference sequence). This CDR3 has 15 residues. The CDR3 DNA follows: TGTGCCAGCAGCTTAGCGCTGGAGGGGACCTACGAGCAGTACTTC. Translating gives CASSLALEGTYEQYF.

The rearrangement joins TRBV12-3 or TRBV12-4 to TRBJ2-7; D might be TRBD1 or TRBD2, each matching 5 bases. V was pared by 3 bases and J by 13 bases, with 22 bases between. The CDR3 sequence is 14 residues long. As DNA, the CDR3 is TGTGCCAGCAGTTTTGGGGGTTTGGGGTCTCGAGCATACTTC. Amino acid sequence: CASSFGGLGSRAYF.

The chain is built from TRBV5-1 and TRBJ1-4, with 7 bases identical to TRBD1. V lost 1 base and J lost 4; bases outside the gene matches: 13. CDR3 length equals 18 residues. Per the germline V gene, CDR1 is SGHRS and CDR2 is YFSETQ. In DNA, the CDR3 is TGCGCCAGCAGCTTGAACAACAGGGGCCGAGCGGATAATGAAAAACTGTTTTTT. This sequence encodes CASSLNNRGRADNEKLFF.

The chain employs TRBV29-1 and TRBJ2-2; tentative D call: TRBD2 (6 bases). Germline assignment: CDR1 SQVTM and CDR2 ANQGSEA. V was shortened by 7 bases and J by 5 bases, with 14 bases between the two germline ends. This CDR3 is 13 amino acids long. Written as DNA, the CDR3 is TGCAGCGCATCGCCCCGGGGGACCGGGGAGCTGTTTTTT. Translating gives CSASPRGTGELFF.

This chain connects TRBV28 to TRBJ1-1; D call uncertain. The V and J ends lost 4 bases and 4 bases respectively, with 7 bases between them. This CDR3 region has 12 residues. Germline CDR1 and CDR2: MDHEN and SYDVKM. The CDR3 DNA reads TGTGCCAGCAGTTCATGGACCACTGAAGCTTTCTTT. It specifies CASSSWTTEAFF.

The chain is built from TRBV7-2 and TRBJ2-7, with 7 nucleotides matching TRBD2. The germline CDR1 and CDR2 sequences are SGHTA and FQGNSA. This CDR3 has 16 residues. Germline trimming cut 2 bases from V and 3 bases from J; bases unmatched to any gene: 10. This CDR3 reads CASSLRSGRASYEQYF. In DNA form, the CDR3 reads TGTGCCAGCAGCTTAAGGAGTGGGAGGGCCAGCTACGAGCAGTACTTC.

The J gene is TRBJ2-1, the V gene TRBV20-1; 7 nucleotides agree with TRBD2. The J segment lost 1 base and the V segment lost 6 bases, leaving 9 bases of the junction unmatched. The CDR3 runs to 15 residues. Germline assignment: CDR1 DFQATT and CDR2 SNEGSKA (reference sequence). Written as DNA, the CDR3 is TGCAGTGCAGAAAGCGGGGAAGGGTCCTACAATGAGCAGTTCTTC. It codes for CSAESGEGSYNEQFF.

Many counts were recorded for this clonotype. The chain uses TRBV5-1 and TRBJ2-1, with TRBD2 matching 12 bases. Germline V lookup: CDR1 SGHRS, CDR2 YFSETQ. Unmatched junction bases numbered 4, after V lost 4 bases and J lost 5 bases. The CDR3 runs 15 residues. The CDR3 bases are TGCGCCAGCAGCGCGGGACTAGCGGGTGACAATGAGCAGTTCTTC. It yields the protein CASSAGLAGDNEQFF. The whole variable domain, filled in from reference TRBV5-1 and TRBJ2-1, reads KAGVTQTPRYLIKTRGQQVTLSCSPISGHRSVSWYQQTPGQGLQFLFEYFSETQRNKGNFPGRFSGRQFSNSRSEMNVSTLELGDSALYLCASSAGLAGDNEQFFGPGTRLTVL.

This clonotype was detected only a few times. The V gene is TRBV7-9, the J gene TRBJ2-3; tentatively, D is TRBD2 (5 bases). V lost 5 bases and J 9 bases, leaving 18 bases between the germline ends. CDR1 is SEHNR, CDR2 FQNEAQ, per germline (reference sequence). The CDR3 extends over 14 amino acids. CDR3 in DNA: TGTGCCAGCAGCCTTCCCCGAGGGCCGGGGACGCAGTATTTT. Protein sequence: CASSLPRGPGTQYF.

In this sample, this clonotype turned up a few times. A single base separates this from a much larger clone, so it may be a read error. The chain uses TRBV12-3 or TRBV12-4 and TRBJ2-7; 10 bases fit TRBD2. V lost 5 bases, J lost 0 bases, and 4 bases stayed unmatched. The CDR3 has 15 residues. The CDR3 bases are TGTGCCAGCAGTCGAAGGACTAGCGGCTCCTACGAGCAGTACTTC. This gives the protein CASSRRTSGSYEQYF.

Only a few counts were recorded for this clonotype. The rearrangement joins TRBV12-3 or TRBV12-4 to TRBJ2-1, with a weak D call TRBD1 (5 bases). V lost 6 bases and J lost 3, with 15 bases in between. CDR3 length: 15 residues. In DNA, the CDR3 is TGTGCCAGCAGCCTAAGGGGTGAAAGCTACAATGAGCAGTTCTTC. Translated, it gives CASSLRGESYNEQFF.

The CDR3: CATSRAVGTGLTWQYF. The CDR3, as DNA: TGTGCCACCAGCAGAGCCGTGGGGACAGGCCTCACTTGGCAGTACTTC. V is TRBV15 and J is TRBJ2-7, with 8 positions matching TRBD1. V shed 1 base and J 9 bases; nucleotides not matched to a gene: 14. The germline gives CDR1 LNHNV, CDR2 YYDKDF (reference sequence). This CDR3 contains 16 residues.

The J gene is TRBJ1-1, the V gene TRBV20-1; 9 bases fit TRBD1. The CDR3 is 15 residues long. The germline CDR1 and CDR2 sequences are DFQATT and SNEGSKA (reference sequence). V lost 3 bases, J lost 5 bases, and 10 bases stayed unmatched. The CDR3 loop is CSASLQGAGGTEAFF. The CDR3 DNA follows: TGCAGTGCTAGTCTACAGGGGGCAGGGGGGACTGAAGCTTTCTTT.

This clonotype was counted a few times. V gene TRBV7-2 combines with J gene TRBJ2-7; 7 bases align to TRBD1. The junction had 7 bases not matched to a gene; V was cut back by 5 bases and J by 6 bases. The CDR3 is 13 residues long. Per the germline V gene, CDR1 is SGHTA and CDR2 is FQGNSA. The CDR3 sequence: CASSARQGLEQYF. In DNA form, the CDR3 reads TGTGCCAGCAGCGCCAGACAGGGCCTCGAGCAGTACTTC. Full variable domain (missing parts from reference TRBV7-2 and TRBJ2-7): GAGVSQSPSNKVTEKGKDVELRCDPISGHTALYWYRQSLGQGLEFLIYFQGNSAPDKSGLPSDRFSAERTGGSVSTLTIQRTQQEDSAVYLCASSARQGLEQYFGPGTRLTVT.